The 19 T cell receptor beta chains in this list originate from one sample, sequenced in a study of cytomegalovirus exposure and HLA in healthy donors (dated by TCRdb to about 2017). To prepare the library, the immunoSEQ multiplex PCR assay was applied. A mixture of 60 forward primers for TCR Vbeta segments and 13 reverse primers for TCR Jbeta segments was used in the multiplex PCR. Not all clones reach the TCRdb copy of this immuneACCESS table, which keeps in-frame sequences only. Checked studies attribute under half of the gap to unresolved V genes and leave the rest unexplained. This sample comprises about 140,000 clones, roughly four fifths of them detected only once. The ten largest clones take up more than 1.5% of the sample. The sequencing sample was made of PBMCs. These receptors were taken from a woman aged 40 to 55 in good health and CMV-seronegative.

The chain combines TRBV13 with TRBJ2-3; D not resolved. CDR1 and CDR2 from the germline V gene are PRHDT and FYEKMQ (reference sequence). The CDR3 contains 14 residues. Between the trimmed V and J ends, which lost 8 bases and 0 bases, there was a span of 12 bases. DNA of the CDR3: TGTGCCAGCGGGCCCCGGCTTAGCACAGATACGCAGTATTTT. Protein: CASGPRLSTDTQYF.

The J gene is TRBJ2-7, the V gene TRBV12-5; D might be TRBD1 (6 bases). Germline lookup yields CDR1 LGHNT and CDR2 FRNRAP. The CDR3 covers 13 residues. V dropped 6 bases and J dropped 5 bases, with 14 bases sitting between them. In nucleotides, the CDR3 is TGTGCTAGTGGACTTCAGGGGACCCACGAGCAGTACTTC. This codes for CASGLQGTHEQYF.

The V call is TRBV28, the J call TRBJ1-1; a possible D gene is TRBD1 (5 bases). CDR3 length: 13 residues. CDR1 and CDR2 from the germline V gene are MDHEN and SYDVKM. Trimming removed 6 bases at V and 5 bases at J, with 13 bases between. The CDR3 coding sequence is TGTGCCAGCAGGACAGTCGGGCTAACTGAAGCTTTCTTT. Its protein product is CASRTVGLTEAFF.

The rearrangement joins TRBV4-2 to TRBJ1-4, with D unresolved. Germline V CDR1 and CDR2: LGHNA, YNFKEQ. The CDR3 is 15 residues long. The V gene lost 1 base and the J gene lost 0 bases, with 6 bases spanning the gap. The DNA of the CDR3 is TGTGCCAGCAGCCAAGTGATAGCAACTAATGAAAAACTGTTTTTT. Translating gives CASSQVIATNEKLFF.

The J gene is TRBJ2-2, the V gene TRBV11-3; the match to TRBD1 covers 7 bases. This CDR3 contains 17 residues. The germline gives CDR1 SGHNT, CDR2 YENEEA. V gave up 1 base and J gave up 1 base; unmatched junction bases: 6. The CDR3: CASSLVYGTENTGELFF. For the CDR3, the DNA is TGTGCCAGCAGCTTAGTTTATGGGACAGAGAACACCGGGGAGCTGTTTTTT.

The gene calls are TRBV30 and TRBJ2-3; 10 bases agree with TRBD2. CDR3 length equals 14 residues. CDR1 is GTSNPN, CDR2 SVGIG, per germline (reference sequence). V lost 4 bases and J lost 2; bases outside the gene matches: 3. The CDR3 protein is CAWTSGGSTDTQYF. The CDR3 DNA reads as TGTGCCTGGACTAGCGGGGGATCCACAGATACGCAGTATTTT.

This chain connects TRBV19 to TRBJ1-5, with 7 bases fitting TRBD1. The J segment lost 4 bases and the V segment lost 5 bases, leaving 8 bases of the junction unmatched. Germline-derived CDR1 and CDR2 are LNHDA and SQIVND (reference sequence). This CDR3 is 15 amino acids long. CDR3 sequence reads: CASSPRDSTNQPQHF. CDR3 sequence (DNA): TGTGCCAGTAGTCCCCGGGACAGCACGAATCAGCCCCAGCATTTT.

The rearrangement joins TRBV15 to TRBJ1-1, with D maybe TRBD1 (6 bases). Trimming shortened V by 3 bases and J by 0 bases, and 11 bases separated the two germline ends. This CDR3 has 15 residues. Looked up from germline, CDR1 is LNHNV and CDR2 is YYDKDF (reference sequence). CDR3 in amino acids: CATSRGDNLNTEAFF. CDR3 nucleotide sequence: TGTGCCACCAGCAGGGGGGACAATTTGAACACTGAAGCTTTCTTT.

The gene calls are TRBV7-9 and TRBJ2-4; D not resolved. Trimming took off 3 bases at V and 8 bases at J, with 5 bases between the two ends. The CDR3 is 11 amino acids. Germline-derived CDR1 and CDR2 are SEHNR and FQNEAQ (reference sequence). In DNA form, the CDR3 reads TGTGCCAGCAGCTTCGCGGACATTCAGTACTTC. This encodes CASSFADIQYF.

The chain employs TRBV5-4 and TRBJ2-2; the D gene is possibly TRBD1 (5 bases). This CDR3 is 17 amino acids long. Germline lookup yields CDR1 SGHNT and CDR2 YYREEE (reference sequence). V lost 0 bases and J lost 0, with 12 bases in between. DNA of the CDR3: TGTGCCAGCAGCTTGGGAGTGGGGCAAACGAACACCGGGGAGCTGTTTTTT. It codes for CASSLGVGQTNTGELFF.

The genes are TRBV7-8 and TRBJ2-1; a weak D match, TRBD2 (6 bases). The germline gives CDR1 SGHVS, CDR2 FQNEAQ. V was trimmed by 4 bases and J by 2 bases, leaving 9 bases between them. The CDR3 is 14 amino acids. CDR3 DNA sequence: TGTGCCAGCAGCTGGCGGGGAGCCTACAATGAGCAGTTCTTC. It translates to CASSWRGAYNEQFF.

This chain joins TRBV27 and TRBJ1-1; tentative D call: TRBD1 (6 bases). Germline V lookup: CDR1 MNHEY, CDR2 SMNVEV (reference sequence). V was trimmed by 3 bases and J by 3 bases, leaving 17 bases between them. CDR3 size: 16 residues. CDR3 protein: CASSFFGGQRDTEAFF. Here the CDR3 DNA reads TGTGCCAGCAGTTTCTTTGGGGGCCAACGGGACACTGAAGCTTTCTTT.

J is TRBJ1-3 and V is TRBV19, with unresolved D. Germline-derived CDR1 and CDR2 are LNHDA and SQIVND (reference sequence). V was pared by 1 base and J by 4 bases, with 17 bases between. The CDR3 consists of 17 residues. The CDR3 coding sequence is TGTGCCAGTAGTATAGCCCGTCTGCGTAGAGGAGGAAACACCATATATTTT. This encodes CASSIARLRRGGNTIYF.

This chain uses TRBV5-1 with TRBJ2-7, with TRBD1 identical over 8 bases. In germline, CDR1 is SGHRS, CDR2 YFSETQ. After removal of 2 bases from V and 6 bases from J, the junction contained 10 bases not matched to a gene. CDR3 size: 15 residues. Here the CDR3 reads CASSFTTGGVGEQYF. DNA of the CDR3: TGCGCCAGCAGCTTTACAACAGGGGGTGTGGGCGAGCAGTACTTC.

J is TRBJ1-1 and V is TRBV7-9, with a tentative D call TRBD1 (6 bases). Looked up from germline, CDR1 is SEHNR and CDR2 is FQNEAQ (reference sequence). The length of the CDR3 is 13 residues. The V gene lost 8 bases and the J gene lost 2 bases, with 12 bases spanning the gap. CDR3 loop: CASSQGTNTEAFF. The CDR3 DNA is TGTGCCAGCTCACAGGGAACCAACACTGAAGCTTTCTTT.

This chain joins TRBV5-1 and TRBJ2-7, with 11 bases identical to TRBD1. Germline assignment: CDR1 SGHRS and CDR2 YFSETQ. With 4 bases clipped from V and 7 bases from J, the junction kept 10 bases outside the gene matches. The CDR3 sequence is 15 residues long. CDR3 loop: CASSGSGTGGLEQYF. For the CDR3, the DNA is TGCGCCAGCAGCGGGTCCGGGACAGGGGGACTTGAGCAGTACTTC.

This clone was detected only once. This rearrangement joins TRBV15 to TRBJ2-7; 8 bases match TRBD2. V trimming: 0 bases; J trimming: 3 bases; junction bases outside the gene matches: 10. The CDR3 has 17 residues. The V gene's germline CDR1 is LNHNV and CDR2 YYDKDF (reference sequence). The chain's CDR3 is CATSRDFRVAGLYEQYF. CDR3 DNA: TGTGCCACCAGCAGAGATTTTAGGGTAGCGGGACTCTACGAGCAGTACTTC.

The genes are TRBV5-1 and TRBJ2-7; 12 nucleotides match TRBD1. The CDR3 is made up of 14 amino acids. Germline lookup yields CDR1 SGHRS and CDR2 YFSETQ. V dropped 4 bases and J dropped 3; count of bases not matched to a gene: 2. CDR3 sequence reads: CASSGTGGFYEQYF. DNA for the CDR3: TGCGCCAGCAGCGGGACAGGGGGCTTCTACGAGCAGTACTTC.

The CDR3 nucleotides read TGTGCCAGCACAACCGGGACAGGGGTGAATGAAAAACTGTTTTTT. This codes for CASTTGTGVNEKLFF. The chain employs TRBV28 and TRBJ1-4; TRBD1 aligns across 10 bases. Germline CDR1 is MDHEN and CDR2 is SYDVKM. V shed 7 bases and J 5 bases; nucleotides not matched to a gene: 7. The CDR3 extends over 15 amino acids.